Here is one T cell receptor beta chain with its context. Its cognate antigen is unknown. Two oligonucleotides, mixed equimolar, formed the beta constant-region primer covering TRBC1 and TRBC2. A 12-nucleotide UMI and the SP2 primer were added to the cDNA 3' end by oligonucleotide ligation. TCRdb fed the UMI-ligation and nested PCR reads into MiXCR, producing one record per CDR3 protein. The table shows about 21,000 distinct CDR3 sequences, with approximately 10% occurring only once. V lost 1 base to trimming and J lost 5 bases, with 6 bases between them. The V gene's germline CDR1 is SGHDN and CDR2 FVKESK. CDR3 length: 12 residues. The sample originates from a study of naive and memory T cell subsets. Regarding the study as a whole: TCR abundance followed a power law differing between naive and memory subsets.

The sequenced material came from central memory CD8+ T cells from blood. The sequence came from a human donor in good health. V is TRBV14 and J is TRBJ2-7; D ambiguous. Here the CDR3 DNA reads TGTGCCAGCAGCCAAGCGAAGAACGAGCAGTACTTC. It yields the protein CASSQAKNEQYF. The full variable domain, in which reference TRBV14 and TRBJ2-7 provide the parts outside the CDR3, is EAGVTQFPSHSVIEKGQTVTLRCDPISGHDNLYWYRRVMGKEIKFLLHFVKESKQDESGMPNNRFLAERTGGTYSTLKVQPAELEDSGVYFCASSQAKNEQYFGPGTRLTVT.